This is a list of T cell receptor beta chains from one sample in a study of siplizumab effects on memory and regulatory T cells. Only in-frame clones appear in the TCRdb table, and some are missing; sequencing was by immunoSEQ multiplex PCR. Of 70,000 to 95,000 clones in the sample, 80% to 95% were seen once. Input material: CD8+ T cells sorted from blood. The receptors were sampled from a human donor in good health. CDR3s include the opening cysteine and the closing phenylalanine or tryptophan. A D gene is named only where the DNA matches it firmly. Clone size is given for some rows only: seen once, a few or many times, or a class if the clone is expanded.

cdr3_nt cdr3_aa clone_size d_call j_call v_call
TGTGCCAGCAGAGGGACAGAGGAGGGAGGCACTGAAGCTTTCTTT CASRGTEEGGTEAFF - TRBD1 TRBJ1-1 TRBV6-6
TGTGCCAGCAGCGCCCCCGGGGGCGGGAGGGCCAAGACCCAGTACTTC CASSAPGGGRAKTQYF once TRBD2 TRBJ2-5 TRBV9
TGTGCCAGCAGCGAGGGGTGGGGATACGAGCAGTACTTC CASSEGWGYEQYF - - TRBJ2-7 TRBV9
TGTGCCAGCAGCTTGATCGACAGGAACACCGGGGAGCTGTTTTTT CASSLIDRNTGELFF - - TRBJ2-2 TRBV5-5
TGTGCCAGCAGCTTAGCATACTCGGGACAGGGTTACTACGAGCAGTACTTC CASSLAYSGQGYYEQYF - TRBD1 TRBJ2-7 TRBV11-2
TGTGCCAGCAGCTTTGGCCAGGGTGTTTACGAGCAGTACTTC CASSFGQGVYEQYF - - TRBJ2-7 TRBV11-2
TGCGCCAGCAGCCAAGACAGGACTAGCAATCAAGAGACCCAGTACTTC CASSQDRTSNQETQYF - TRBD2 TRBJ2-5 TRBV4-3
TGTGCCAGCAGTGAAGCTGGGGACAGAAGGGCCACTGAAGCTTTCTTT CASSEAGDRRATEAFF - TRBD1 TRBJ1-1 TRBV2
TGTGCCATCAGTCTAACGAACTACGAGCAGTACTTC CAISLTNYEQYF - - TRBJ2-7 TRBV10-3
TGTGCCAGCAGTTATTCCCCAGAGGCAGATACGCAGTATTTT CASSYSPEADTQYF - - TRBJ2-3 TRBV5-4
TGTGCCTGGAGTGAACGACCATTCGGGAGTTCACCCCTCCACTTT CAWSERPFGSSPLHF - - TRBJ1-6 TRBV30
TGTGCCAGCAGCCGGGACACCGACACAGATACGCAGTATTTT CASSRDTDTDTQYF - - TRBJ2-3 TRBV5-6
TGCAGCGTTGAAGGTACGAGCGGGAGCTCCTACAATGAGCAGTTCTTC CSVEGTSGSSYNEQFF - TRBD2 TRBJ2-1 TRBV29-1
TGTGCCAGCAGTTTTTCTCGGGGGACTGAAGCTTTCTTT CASSFSRGTEAFF - - TRBJ1-1 TRBV27
TGTGCCAGCAGTTTTGGGGGGTCCTACGAGCAGTACTTC CASSFGGSYEQYF - - TRBJ2-7 TRBV27
TGTGCCAGCTCACCGAATTGGGTTCTGGACAATGAGCAGTTCTTC CASSPNWVLDNEQFF - - TRBJ2-1 TRBV18
TGTGCCAGCAGCCTGGGACAGTACACCGGGGAGCTGTTTTTT CASSLGQYTGELFF - TRBD1 TRBJ2-2 TRBV13
TGTGCCAGCGGGACAGGGGTCAATTCCTACGAGCAGTACTTC CASGTGVNSYEQYF - TRBD1 TRBJ2-7 TRBV27
TGTGCCAGCAGCGTAGGAGGGGGAGCTAATGAAAAACTGTTTTTT CASSVGGGANEKLFF - - TRBJ1-4 TRBV9
TGTGCCAGCAGCCCAGGGACAGGGAGGGACCCGTCTGGAAACACCATATATTTT CASSPGTGRDPSGNTIYF - TRBD1 TRBJ1-3 TRBV5-4
TGTGCCAGCTCACTGGGGACGGAGCAGTTCTTC CASSLGTEQFF - - TRBJ2-1 TRBV18